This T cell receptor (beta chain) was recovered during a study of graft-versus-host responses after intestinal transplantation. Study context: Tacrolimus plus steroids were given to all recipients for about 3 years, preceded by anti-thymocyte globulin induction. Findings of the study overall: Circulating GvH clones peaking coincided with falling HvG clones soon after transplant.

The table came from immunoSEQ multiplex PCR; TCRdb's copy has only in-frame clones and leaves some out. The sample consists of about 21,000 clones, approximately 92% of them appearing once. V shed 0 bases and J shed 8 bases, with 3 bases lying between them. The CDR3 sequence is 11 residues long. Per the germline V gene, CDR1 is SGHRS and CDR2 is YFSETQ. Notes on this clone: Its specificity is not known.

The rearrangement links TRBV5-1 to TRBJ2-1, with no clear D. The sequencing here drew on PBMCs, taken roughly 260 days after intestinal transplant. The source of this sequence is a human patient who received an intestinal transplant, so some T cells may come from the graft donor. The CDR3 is CASSLAHEQFF. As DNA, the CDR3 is TGCGCCAGCAGCTTGGCCCATGAGCAGTTCTTC.